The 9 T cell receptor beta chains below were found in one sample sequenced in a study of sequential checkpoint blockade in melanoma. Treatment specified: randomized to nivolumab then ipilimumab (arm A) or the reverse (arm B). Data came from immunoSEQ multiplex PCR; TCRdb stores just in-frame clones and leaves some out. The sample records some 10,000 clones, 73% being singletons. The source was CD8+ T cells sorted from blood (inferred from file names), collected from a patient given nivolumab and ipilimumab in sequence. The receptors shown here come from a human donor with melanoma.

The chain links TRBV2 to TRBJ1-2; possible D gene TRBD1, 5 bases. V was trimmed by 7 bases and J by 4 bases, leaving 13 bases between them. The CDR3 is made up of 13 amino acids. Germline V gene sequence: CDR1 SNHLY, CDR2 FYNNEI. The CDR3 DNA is TGTGCCAGCACCCTGGGGCAGGCCTATGGCTACACCTTC. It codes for CASTLGQAYGYTF.

CDR3 sequence: CASSDGAGEQYF. CDR3 DNA: TGTGCCAGCAGTGACGGGGCGGGGGAGCAGTACTTC. This chain connects TRBV6-1 to TRBJ2-7, with D tentatively TRBD2 (6 bases). V lost 3 bases and J lost 7, with 10 bases in between. CDR3 length equals 12 residues. In germline, CDR1 is MNHNS, CDR2 SASEGT.

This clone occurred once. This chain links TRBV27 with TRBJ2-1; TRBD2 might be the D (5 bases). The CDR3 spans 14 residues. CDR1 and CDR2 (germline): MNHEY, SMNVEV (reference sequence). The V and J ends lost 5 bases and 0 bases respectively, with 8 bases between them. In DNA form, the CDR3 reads TGTGCCAGCAGTCTTGGGAGCTCCTACAATGAGCAGTTCTTC. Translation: CASSLGSSYNEQFF.

CDR3 nucleotides: TGTGCCAGCAGCTCCAGCAGCGCCGGGGAGCTGTTTTTT. Translating gives CASSSSSAGELFF. V gene TRBV7-3 combines with J gene TRBJ2-2; D uncertain. The CDR3 spans 13 residues. Germline assignment: CDR1 SGHTA and CDR2 FQGTGA. Between the trimmed V and J ends, which lost 4 bases and 6 bases, there was a span of 9 bases.

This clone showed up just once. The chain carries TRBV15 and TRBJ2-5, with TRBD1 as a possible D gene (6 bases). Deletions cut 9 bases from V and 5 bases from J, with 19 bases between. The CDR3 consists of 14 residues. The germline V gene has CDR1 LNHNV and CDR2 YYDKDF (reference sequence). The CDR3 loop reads CATSWGRGGETQYF. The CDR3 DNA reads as TGTGCCACTTCTTGGGGCAGGGGCGGGGAGACCCAGTACTTC.

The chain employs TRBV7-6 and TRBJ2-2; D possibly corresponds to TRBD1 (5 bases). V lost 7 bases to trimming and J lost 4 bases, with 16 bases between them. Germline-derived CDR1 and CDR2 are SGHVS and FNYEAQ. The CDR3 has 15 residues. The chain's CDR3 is CASTPSGPGTGELFF. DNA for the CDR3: TGTGCCAGCACCCCGTCAGGGCCGGGCACCGGGGAGCTGTTTTTT. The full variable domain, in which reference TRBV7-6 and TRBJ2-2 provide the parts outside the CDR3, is GAGVSQSPRYKVTKRGQDVALRCDPISGHVSLYWYRQALGQGPEFLTYFNYEAQQDKSGLPNDRFSAERPEGSISTLTIQRTEQRDSAMYRCASTPSGPGTGELFFGEGSRLTVL.

CDR3 sequence reads: CASSVAQGSTGELFF. The CDR3 DNA is TGTGCCAGCAGCGTAGCGCAGGGGAGCACCGGGGAGCTGTTTTTT. The rearrangement joins TRBV9 to TRBJ2-2; possible D gene TRBD1, 6 bases. V lost 0 bases and J lost 4, with 10 bases in between. Looked up from germline, CDR1 is SGDLS and CDR2 is YYNGEE. This CDR3 has 15 amino acids.

The CDR3 bases are TGTGCCAGCAGCTCCAAGACAGTTCAAGAGACCCAGTACTTC. Protein product: CASSSKTVQETQYF. This rearrangement joins TRBV7-9 to TRBJ2-5; the D gene is possibly TRBD1 (5 bases). Germline V gene lookup returns CDR1 SEHNR and CDR2 FQNEAQ (reference sequence). Trimming pared 4 bases from V and 2 bases from J, leaving 11 bases between. The CDR3 contains 14 residues.

The CDR3 loop is CASRPGSLGTDTQYF. As DNA, the CDR3 is TGTGCCAGCAGACCCGGGTCCCTTGGGACAGATACGCAGTATTTT. J is TRBJ2-3 and V is TRBV6-1; D is unclear. This CDR3 comprises 15 residues. Germline CDR1 and CDR2: MNHNS and SASEGT. With 6 bases removed from V and 3 bases from J, the gap between germline ends came to 16 bases.